Listed here are 7 T cell receptor beta chains from one sample, sequenced in a study of siplizumab effects on memory and regulatory T cells. Method: immunoSEQ multiplex PCR; TCRdb's copy keeps in-frame clones and lacks some. Altogether 120,000 or so clones are present, around nine tenths being singletons, with the ten largest covering approximately 1.2%. Sequenced input: CD4+ T cells sorted from blood. Receptors were obtained from a human donor in good health.

The chain is built from TRBV9 and TRBJ2-3; 11 bases align to TRBD2. Germline CDR1 reads SGDLS; CDR2 reads YYNGEE. V dropped 0 bases and J dropped 2; count of bases not matched to a gene: 5. This CDR3 is 17 amino acids long. The CDR3 sequence is CASSVGGTSGTTDTQYF. The CDR3 nucleotides read TGTGCCAGCAGCGTAGGTGGGACTAGCGGAACCACAGATACGCAGTATTTT.

This chain uses TRBV19 with TRBJ2-5; perhaps D is TRBD1 or TRBD2 (6 bases each). The germline CDR1 and CDR2 sequences are LNHDA and SQIVND (reference sequence). Trimming removed 5 bases at V and 8 bases at J, with 12 bases between. The CDR3 has 12 amino acids. The CDR3 coding sequence is TGTGCCAGTAGTGGGGGGCGAGGAACCCAGTACTTC. Protein product: CASSGGRGTQYF.

This rearrangement joins TRBV19 to TRBJ1-2; D unresolved. Germline V gene data show CDR1 as LNHDA and CDR2 as SQIVND (reference sequence). This CDR3 region has 15 residues. V lost 10 bases and J lost 2, with 20 bases in between. CDR3 bases: TGTGCCACCACGTTTTATCCTGGAAAAAACTATGGCTACACCTTC. It encodes CATTFYPGKNYGYTF.

The count of this clone is one. V and J are TRBV11-2 and TRBJ1-5; D is possibly TRBD1 (6 bases). Trimming removed 3 bases at V and 6 bases at J, with 15 bases between. The germline V gene has CDR1 SGHAT and CDR2 FQNNGV. This CDR3 is built from 15 residues. CDR3 residues: CASSLGGAGTQPQHF. The CDR3 DNA follows: TGTGCCAGCAGCTTGGGGGGGGCAGGGACTCAGCCCCAGCATTTT.

This chain links TRBV19 with TRBJ1-3, with TRBD1 identical over 7 bases. The CDR3 is 16 amino acids. The junction had 6 bases not matched to a gene; V was cut back by 4 bases and J by 0 bases. Per germline, CDR1 LNHDA and CDR2 SQIVND (reference sequence). Here the CDR3 reads CASSSNRGSSGNTIYF. The CDR3 DNA reads as TGTGCCAGTAGTAGCAACAGGGGCAGCTCTGGAAACACCATATATTTT.

The chain recombines TRBV18 with TRBJ1-5, with 12 positions matching TRBD1. The germline V gene encodes CDR1 KGHSH and CDR2 LQKENI. V lost 9 bases to trimming and J lost 6 bases; unmatched junction nucleotides: 6. This CDR3 is 14 amino acids long. DNA of the CDR3: TGTGCCAGTACCGGGACAGGGGGCCGTCAGCCCCAGCATTTT. Residues: CASTGTGGRQPQHF.

The genes are TRBV6-1 and TRBJ1-4; the match to TRBD1 covers 7 bases. The V gene's germline CDR1 is MNHNS and CDR2 SASEGT. The CDR3 extends over 13 amino acids. V lost 4 bases, J lost 8 bases, and 4 bases stayed unmatched. The CDR3 here is CASSATGPEKLFF. CDR3 nucleotide sequence: TGTGCCAGCAGTGCGACAGGGCCCGAAAAACTGTTTTTT.